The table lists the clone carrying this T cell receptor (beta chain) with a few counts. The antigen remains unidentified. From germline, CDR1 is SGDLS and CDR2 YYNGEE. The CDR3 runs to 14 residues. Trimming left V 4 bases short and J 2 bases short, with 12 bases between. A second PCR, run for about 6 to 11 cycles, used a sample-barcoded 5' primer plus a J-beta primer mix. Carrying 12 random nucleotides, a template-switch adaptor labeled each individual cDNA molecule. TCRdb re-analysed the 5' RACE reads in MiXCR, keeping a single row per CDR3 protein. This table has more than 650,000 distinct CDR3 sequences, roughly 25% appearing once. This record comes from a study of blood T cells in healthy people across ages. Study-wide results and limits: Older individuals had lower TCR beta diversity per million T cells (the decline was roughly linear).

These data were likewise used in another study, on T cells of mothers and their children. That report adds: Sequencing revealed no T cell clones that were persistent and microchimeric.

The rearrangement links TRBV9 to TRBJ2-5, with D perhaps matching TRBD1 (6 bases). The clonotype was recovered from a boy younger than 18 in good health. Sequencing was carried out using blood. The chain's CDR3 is CASSPQGKQETQYF. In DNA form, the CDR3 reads TGTGCCAGCAGCCCGCAGGGGAAACAAGAGACCCAGTACTTC.